The 16 T cell receptor beta chains given below trace back to one sample, sequenced in a study of monozygotic twins with inflammatory bowel disease. TCRdb reanalyzed the 5' RACE reads and collapses them to one entry per CDR3 protein, without DNA. In all, the sample yields just over 300,000 distinct CDR3 sequences. Sequencing was carried out using blood. The receptors were sampled from a human donor with ulcerative colitis or Crohn's disease, or a healthy co-twin of an affected twin (not recorded which).

This rearrangement joins TRBV27 to TRBJ2-7; the D call of TRBD1 rests on TCRdb alone, since no DNA is present to check it. The CDR3 is 15 residues long. Germline values: CDR1 MNHEY, CDR2 SMNVEV (reference sequence). The CDR3: CASSYIRTAIYEQYF.

The chain recombines TRBV7-2 with TRBJ2-1. Looked up from germline, CDR1 is SGHTA and CDR2 is FQGNSA. CDR3 size: 16 residues. The CDR3 protein is CASSLDWTGPYNEQFF.

The genes are TRBV24-1 and TRBJ2-2. Germline CDR1 KGHDR, CDR2 SFDVKD. The CDR3 is 13 residues long. This CDR3 is CATGRTNTGELFF.

This chain links TRBV11-1 with TRBJ2-7; TCRdb lists TRBD1, though no DNA is available to test this call. Germline values: CDR1 SGHAT, CDR2 FQDESV (reference sequence). CDR3 length: 20 residues. CDR3 in amino acids: CASSFPVWDRGSTQAYEQYF.

V is TRBV23-1 and J is TRBJ2-3. TRBV23-1 is filed as an ORF, its function uncertain. The CDR3 covers 16 residues. The CDR3 spells CASSQPQEKPTDTQYF.

V and J are TRBV12-3 or TRBV12-4 and TRBJ2-1; the D call from TCRdb, TRBD1, cannot be confirmed without DNA. This CDR3 comprises 12 residues. CDR3 protein: CASRGTGAEQFF.

V gene TRBV20-1 combines with J gene TRBJ2-3; TCRdb lists TRBD2, though no DNA is available to test this call. The CDR3 has 13 amino acids. Germline V gives CDR1 DFQATT, CDR2 SNEGSKA (reference sequence). The CDR3 region is CSAMASGSNTQYF.

The CDR3 reads CASSQGFSPRYEQYF. The chain links TRBV4-3 to TRBJ2-7; TCRdb's D call of TRBD2 is untestable without DNA. The CDR3 spans 15 residues. Germline loops: CDR1 LGHNA, CDR2 YSLEER.

V and J are TRBV6-1 and TRBJ2-3. The CDR3 runs 15 residues. Germline V gene lookup returns CDR1 MNHNS and CDR2 SASEGT. The CDR3 here is CASSPAAHLPDTQYF.

The V gene is TRBV20-1, the J gene TRBJ1-5. CDR1 and CDR2 (germline): DFQATT, SNEGSKA (reference sequence). The CDR3 spans 12 residues. The CDR3 here is CSPLQRNQPQHF.

This chain links TRBV5-1 with TRBJ1-5; the D call from TCRdb, TRBD1, cannot be confirmed without DNA. Germline CDR1 reads SGHRS; CDR2 reads YFSETQ. This CDR3 is built from 14 residues. CDR3 protein: CASINGTAKGPQHF.

The chain has TRBV28 and TRBJ1-4; as DNA is missing, the TRBD1 call by TCRdb cannot be tested. Germline lookup yields CDR1 MDHEN and CDR2 SYDVKM. CDR3 size: 14 residues. The CDR3 loop reads CASRRGGGSEKLFF.

CDR3 amino acids: CASSLYNSPGQGADEQYF. The genes are TRBV27 and TRBJ2-7; absent DNA, TCRdb's TRBD1 call cannot be checked. CDR1 and CDR2 from the germline V gene are MNHEY and SMNVEV (reference sequence). The CDR3 consists of 18 residues.

The chain joins TRBV20-1 to TRBJ2-1. The CDR3 runs 13 residues. Germline V lookup: CDR1 DFQATT, CDR2 SNEGSKA (reference sequence). The CDR3 loop reads CSAKQTFNNEQFF.

The chain couples TRBV18 to TRBJ2-7; there is no DNA to check the TCRdb D call of TRBD1. From germline, CDR1 is KGHSH and CDR2 LQKENI. The CDR3 extends over 13 amino acids. The CDR3 is CASSPNTGGEQYF.

V is TRBV20-1 and J is TRBJ2-3; the TCRdb D gene call, TRBD2, has no DNA to confirm it. The V gene's germline CDR1 is DFQATT and CDR2 SNEGSKA (reference sequence). The CDR3 contains 20 residues. The CDR3 spells CSARAGTSGGTYGRTDTQYF.